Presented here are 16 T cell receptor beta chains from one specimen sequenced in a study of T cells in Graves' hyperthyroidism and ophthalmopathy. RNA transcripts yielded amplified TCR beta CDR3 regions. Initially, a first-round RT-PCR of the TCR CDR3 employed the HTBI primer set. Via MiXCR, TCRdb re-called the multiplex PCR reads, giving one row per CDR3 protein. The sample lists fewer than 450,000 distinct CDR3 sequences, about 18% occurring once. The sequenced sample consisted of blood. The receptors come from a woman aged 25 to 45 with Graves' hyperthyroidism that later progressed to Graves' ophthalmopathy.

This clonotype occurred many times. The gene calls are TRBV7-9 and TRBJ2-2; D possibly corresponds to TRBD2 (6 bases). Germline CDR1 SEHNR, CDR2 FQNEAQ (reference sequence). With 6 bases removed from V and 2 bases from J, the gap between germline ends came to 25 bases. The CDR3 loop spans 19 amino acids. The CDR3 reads CASSRPGVEPGLNTGELFF. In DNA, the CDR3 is TGTGCCAGCAGTAGACCCGGGGTCGAACCGGGACTTAACACCGGGGAGCTGTTTTTT. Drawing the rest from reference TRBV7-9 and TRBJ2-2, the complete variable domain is DTGVSQNPRHKITKRGQNVTFRCDPISEHNRLYWYRQTLGQGPEFLTYFQNEAQLEKSRLLSDRFSAERPKGSFSTLEIQRTEQGDSAMYLCASSRPGVEPGLNTGELFFGEGSRLTVL.

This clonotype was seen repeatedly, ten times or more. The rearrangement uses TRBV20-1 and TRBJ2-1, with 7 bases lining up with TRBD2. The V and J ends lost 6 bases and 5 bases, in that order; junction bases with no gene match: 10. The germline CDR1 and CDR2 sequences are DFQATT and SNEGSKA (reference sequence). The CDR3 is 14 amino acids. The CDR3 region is CSAPPGLADNEQFF. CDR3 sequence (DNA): TGCAGTGCCCCCCCGGGGCTAGCGGACAATGAGCAGTTCTTC.

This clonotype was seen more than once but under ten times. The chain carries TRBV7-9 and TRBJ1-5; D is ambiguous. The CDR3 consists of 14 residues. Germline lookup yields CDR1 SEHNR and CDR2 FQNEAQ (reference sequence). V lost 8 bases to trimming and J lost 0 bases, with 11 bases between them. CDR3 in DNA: TGTGCCAGCGCTGTGGCCGGTAGCAATCAGCCCCAGCATTTT. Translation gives CASAVAGSNQPQHF.

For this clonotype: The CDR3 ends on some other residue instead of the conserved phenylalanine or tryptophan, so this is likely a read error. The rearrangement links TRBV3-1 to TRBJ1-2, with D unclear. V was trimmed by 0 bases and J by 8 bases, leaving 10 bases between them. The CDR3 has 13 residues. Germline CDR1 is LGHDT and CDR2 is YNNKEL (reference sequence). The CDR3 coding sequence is TGTGCCAGCAGCCAAGACGCCGGTGCCGGCTACACCCTC. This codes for CASSQDAGAGYTL.

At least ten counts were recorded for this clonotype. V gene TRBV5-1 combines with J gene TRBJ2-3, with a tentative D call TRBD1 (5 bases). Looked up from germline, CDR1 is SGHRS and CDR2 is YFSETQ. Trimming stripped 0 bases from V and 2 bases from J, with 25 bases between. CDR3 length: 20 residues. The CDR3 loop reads CASSLGTSRNARFSTDTQYF. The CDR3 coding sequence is TGCGCCAGCAGCTTGGGGACATCCAGGAATGCCAGGTTCTCCACAGATACGCAGTATTTT.

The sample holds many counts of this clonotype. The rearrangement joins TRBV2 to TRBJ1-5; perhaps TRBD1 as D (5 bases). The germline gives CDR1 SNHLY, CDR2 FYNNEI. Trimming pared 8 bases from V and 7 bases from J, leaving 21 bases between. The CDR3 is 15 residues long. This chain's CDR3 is CASSYNHGRVQPQHF. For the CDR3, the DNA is TGTGCCAGCTCCTATAATCATGGCAGGGTACAGCCCCAGCATTTT.

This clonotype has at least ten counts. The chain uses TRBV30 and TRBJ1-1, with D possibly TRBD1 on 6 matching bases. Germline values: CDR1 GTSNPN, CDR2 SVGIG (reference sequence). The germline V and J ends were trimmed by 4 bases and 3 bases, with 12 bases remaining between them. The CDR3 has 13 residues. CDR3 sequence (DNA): TGTGCCTGGACAGGGGATGCGGACACTGAAGCTTTCTTT. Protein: CAWTGDADTEAFF.

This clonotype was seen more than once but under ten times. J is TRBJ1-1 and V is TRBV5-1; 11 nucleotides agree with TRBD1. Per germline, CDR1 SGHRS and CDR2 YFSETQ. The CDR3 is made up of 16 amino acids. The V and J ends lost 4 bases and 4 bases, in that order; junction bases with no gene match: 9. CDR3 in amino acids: CASSLGTGGVPTEAFF. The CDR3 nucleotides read TGCGCCAGCAGCCTTGGGACAGGGGGGGTTCCCACTGAAGCTTTCTTT.

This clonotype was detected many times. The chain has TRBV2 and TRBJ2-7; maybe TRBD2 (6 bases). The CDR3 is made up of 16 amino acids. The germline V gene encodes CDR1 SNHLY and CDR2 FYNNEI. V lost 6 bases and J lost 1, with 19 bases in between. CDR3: CASSKDGGASSYEQYF. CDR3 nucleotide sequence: TGTGCCAGCAGCAAGGATGGCGGGGCTTCATCCTACGAGCAGTACTTC.

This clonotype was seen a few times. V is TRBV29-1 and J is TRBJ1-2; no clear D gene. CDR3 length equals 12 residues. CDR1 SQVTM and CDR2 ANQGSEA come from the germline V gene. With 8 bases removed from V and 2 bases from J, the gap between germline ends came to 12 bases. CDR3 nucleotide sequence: TGCAGCTCAGAGGCCACCAACTATGGCTACACCTTC. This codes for CSSEATNYGYTF.

CDR3 coding DNA: TGTGCCAGCAGCTTAGCCGAGACAGGGGGCCCGTCGAACACTGAAGCTTTCTTT. This encodes CASSLAETGGPSNTEAFF. The gene calls are TRBV11-3 and TRBJ1-1; 10 nucleotides match TRBD1. Losses at the gene ends were 1 base for V and 1 base for J; bases not matched to a gene: 9. The CDR3 is made up of 18 amino acids. CDR1 is SGHNT and CDR2 is YENEEA in the germline V gene. The variable domain in full, with the rest retrieved from reference TRBV11-3 and TRBJ1-1, is EAGVVQSPRYKIIEKKQPVAFWCNPISGHNTLYWYLQNLGQGPELLIRYENEEAVDDSQLPKDRFSAERLKGVDSTLKIQPAELGDSAVYLCASSLAETGGPSNTEAFFGQGTRLTVV.

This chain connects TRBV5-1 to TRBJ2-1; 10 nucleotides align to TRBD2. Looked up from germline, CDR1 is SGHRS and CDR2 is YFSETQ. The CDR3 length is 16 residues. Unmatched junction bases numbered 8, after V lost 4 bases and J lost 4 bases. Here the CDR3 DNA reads TGCGCCAGCAGCGGAATACTAGCGGGGCTATACAATGAGCAGTTCTTC. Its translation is CASSGILAGLYNEQFF.

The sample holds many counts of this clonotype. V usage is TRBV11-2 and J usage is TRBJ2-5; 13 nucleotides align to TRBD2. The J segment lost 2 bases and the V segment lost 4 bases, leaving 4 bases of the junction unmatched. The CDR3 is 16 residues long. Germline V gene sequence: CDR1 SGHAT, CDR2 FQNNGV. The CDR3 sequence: CASSSLTSGGQETQYF. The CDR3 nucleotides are TGTGCCAGCAGCTCGTTGACTAGCGGGGGGCAAGAGACCCAGTACTTC. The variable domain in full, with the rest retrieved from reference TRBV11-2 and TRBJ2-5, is EAGVAQSPRYKIIEKRQSVAFWCNPISGHATLYWYQQILGQGPKLLIQFQNNGVVDDSQLPKDRFSAERLKGVDSTLKIQPAKLEDSAVYLCASSSLTSGGQETQYFGPGTRLLVL.

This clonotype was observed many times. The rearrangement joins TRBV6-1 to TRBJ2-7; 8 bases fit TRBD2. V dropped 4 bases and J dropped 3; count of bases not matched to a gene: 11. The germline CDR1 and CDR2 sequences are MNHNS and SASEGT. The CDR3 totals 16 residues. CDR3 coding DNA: TGTGCCAGCAGTGGACCGTACGGGACTAGTGTCTACGAGCAGTACTTC. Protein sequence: CASSGPYGTSVYEQYF.

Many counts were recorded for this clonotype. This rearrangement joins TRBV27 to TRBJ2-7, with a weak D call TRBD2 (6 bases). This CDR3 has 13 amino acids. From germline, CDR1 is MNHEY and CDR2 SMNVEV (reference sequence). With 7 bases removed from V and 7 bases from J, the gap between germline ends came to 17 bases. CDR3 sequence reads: CASTPLGGKEQYF. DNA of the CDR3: TGTGCCAGCACCCCGTTGGGGGGAAAGGAGCAGTACTTC.

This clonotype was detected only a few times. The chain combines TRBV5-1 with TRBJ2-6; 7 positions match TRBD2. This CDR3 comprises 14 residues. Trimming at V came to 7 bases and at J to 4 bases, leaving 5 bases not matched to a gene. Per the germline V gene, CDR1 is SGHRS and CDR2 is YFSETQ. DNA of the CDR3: TGCGCCAGCCGGGGGGTAGCAGGGGCCAACGTCCTGACTTTC. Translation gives CASRGVAGANVLTF.